This T cell receptor (beta chain) was identified during a study of blood T cell repertoires in COVID-19 (dated by TCRdb to 2018 to 2021). For context, the study as a whole: The collaborator samples originated in the United States, Italy and Spain and spanned the acute and convalescent phases of COVID-19. The material from the prospective study consisted of cDNA or gDNA derived from T cells, B-cell-depleted T cells, or PBMCs. Subjects who had been exposed to COVID-19, were actively infected with it, or had recovered from it provided the deeply sampled blood TCRbeta repertoires that made up the dataset. A freely available public database, intended as a resource for researchers studying the immune response to SARS-CoV-2, is where the repertoires were released. Samples were obtained from the ongoing ImmuneRACE study (first 160 participants) and from roughly 1,300 subjects provided by 6 global collaborators. The sample metadata nearly always contained a de-identified subject ID, COVID-19 status, age in years and sex. HLA class I and class II types, where available, came from metadata supplied by the sample provider rather than from assay-based typing. Broader findings and caveats from the paper: The quantity of clinical and demographic metadata differed by source and by participant and was supplied without curation.

A note on this clone: Its antigen specificity is not known. The input lacks base qualities; no much larger clone sits a single base away.

TCRbeta CDR3 regions were amplified from genomic DNA using the immunoSEQ Assay, a bias-controlled multiplex PCR. The authors processed their data as follows. The number of nucleated cells in each sample was estimated by amplification of reference gene primers within the assay. To quantify the absolute abundance of each unique TCRbeta CDR3 rearrangement, sequence reads were collapsed and filtered. Productive Simpson clonality was computed per sample as the square root of Simpson's diversity index over productive rearrangements. As stored in TCRdb, this immuneACCESS dataset retains in-frame rearrangements with V and J assigned. A fraction of the clones does not appear; measured against another copy, unresolved V genes explain less than half of the discrepancy, and the remainder lacks a known reason. V and J calls and clone size are as listed in that table; D and trimming were resolved from the DNA. Across this sample there are a few hundred thousand clones, with about four fifths seen only once. The ten largest clonotypes hold roughly a tenth of the sample.

Measured from the cysteine to the phenylalanine, the CDR3 is 18 residues long. Just CDR3 DNA is preserved here, 54 bases in frame from base 1. The collaborating institutions used their own protocols to collect whole blood in K2EDTA tubes. For TCRbeta analysis, collaborators shipped samples as frozen whole blood, isolated PBMCs, or DNA extracted from either of those sample types. Sequencing input: peripheral blood. This receptor was taken from a woman aged 80 or over with acute or convalescent COVID-19. The chain was built from TRBV21-1 and TRBJ2-5; the table's D call of TRBD2 was not tested on the DNA. TRBV21-1 is described as a pseudogene. The nucleotide sequence reads TGTGCCAGCAGCGTCCTTGGGGAGGGGACTAGCGTAAAAGAGACCCAGTACTTC. It translates to CASSVLGEGTSVKETQYF.